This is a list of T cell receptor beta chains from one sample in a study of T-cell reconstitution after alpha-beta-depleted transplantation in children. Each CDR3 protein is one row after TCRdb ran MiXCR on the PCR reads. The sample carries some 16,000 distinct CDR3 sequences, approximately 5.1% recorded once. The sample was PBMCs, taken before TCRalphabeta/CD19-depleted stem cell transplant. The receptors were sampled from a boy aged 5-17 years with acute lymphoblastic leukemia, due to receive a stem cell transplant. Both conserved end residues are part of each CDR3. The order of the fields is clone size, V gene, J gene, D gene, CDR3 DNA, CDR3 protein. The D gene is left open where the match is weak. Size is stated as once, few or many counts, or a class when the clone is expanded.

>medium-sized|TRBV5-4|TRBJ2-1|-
TGTGCCAGCAGCTGGGTCGATGAGCAGTTCTTC
CASSWVDEQFF
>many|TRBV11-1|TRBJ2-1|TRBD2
TGTGCCAGCAGCTTAGGCCTAGCGGGAGCTAATGAGCAGTTCTTC
CASSLGLAGANEQFF
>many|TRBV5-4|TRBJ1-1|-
TGTGCCAGCAGCTTAATGGCGGGGGGTTTCACTGAAGCTTTCTTT
CASSLMAGGFTEAFF
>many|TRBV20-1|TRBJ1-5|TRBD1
TGCAGTGCTTACAGGGGGAATCAGCCCCAGCATTTT
CSAYRGNQPQHF
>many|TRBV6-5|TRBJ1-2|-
TGTGCCAGCAGTTACCGGGGGGGCCAAAGGGGCTATGGCTACACCTTC
CASSYRGGQRGYGYTF
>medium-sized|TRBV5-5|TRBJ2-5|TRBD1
TGTGCCAGCAGCTTGGCCCGACAGGGGGAGACCCAGTACTTC
CASSLARQGETQYF
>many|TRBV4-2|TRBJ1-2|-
TGTGCCAGCAGCCAAGCAGTGGTCGGTTATGGCTACACCTTC
CASSQAVVGYGYTF
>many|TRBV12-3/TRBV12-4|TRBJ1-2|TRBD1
TGTGCCAGCAGTTACCTCCCTCTCGGACAGGGATTTGGCTACACCTTC
CASSYLPLGQGFGYTF
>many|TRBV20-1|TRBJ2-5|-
TGCAGTGCTCCCGGGACGAAGGAGACCCAGTACTTC
CSAPGTKETQYF
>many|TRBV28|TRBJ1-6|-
TGTGCCAGCAGTTTATCCGGAAGGCCCCTCCACTTT
CASSLSGRPLHF
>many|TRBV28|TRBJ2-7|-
TGTGCCAGCAGTTCCCACAGCCTACCCTATGACTACGAGCAGTACTTC
CASSSHSLPYDYEQYF
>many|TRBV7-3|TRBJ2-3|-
TGTGCCAGCAGCTCGCAACGGGACGGGCAGGAGGATACGCAGTATTTT
CASSSQRDGQEDTQYF
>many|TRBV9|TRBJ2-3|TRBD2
TGTGCCAGCAGTGGTAGCGGGCCTGCGGCAGATACGCAGTATTTT
CASSGSGPAADTQYF
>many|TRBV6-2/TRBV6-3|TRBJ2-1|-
TGTGCCAGCAGCCGCCCCCTAACTCATGAGTTCTTC
CASSRPLTHEFF